A selection of T cell receptor beta chains follows, all from one sample in a study of T cells after yellow fever vaccination. TCRdb fed the 5' RACE reads into MiXCR, producing one record per CDR3 protein. Here the sample spans hundreds of thousands of distinct CDR3 sequences, roughly 5.2% being singletons. Specimen: CD4+ T cells sorted from PBMCs, collected on the day of the yellow fever booster vaccination. The receptors originated from a man younger than 35 who received the YFV17D yellow fever vaccine. Both conserved end residues are trimmed from each CDR3. Fields, in order: V gene, clone size, J gene, CDR3 protein. Clone size is not always given. Where it is, it says once, few, many or a class for expanded clones.

>TRBV7-3|-|TRBJ2-1
ASSLGQVALNEQF
>TRBV20-1|-|TRBJ2-1
SASGGARAYNEQF
>TRBV7-2|-|TRBJ2-7
ASSPQGGGEQY
>TRBV7-2|-|TRBJ1-5
ASSLGQSLNQPQH
>TRBV4-3|many|TRBJ1-6
ASSQWGRGSPLH
>TRBV11-2|-|TRBJ1-2
ASSLANRGDGYT
>TRBV19|-|TRBJ1-1
ASSITVGRVNTEAF
>TRBV7-9|-|TRBJ1-4
ASSLLQGGEKLF
>TRBV18|few|TRBJ1-4
ASSQSGTQWDIEKLF
>TRBV6-5|-|TRBJ1-2
ASTKDGRNYGYT
>TRBV12-3/TRBV12-4|many|TRBJ2-5
ASSLRAGGRETQY
>TRBV18|few|TRBJ1-2
ASSPRGGDYGYT
>TRBV9|few|TRBJ2-7
ASSVEDYEQY
>TRBV5-4|few|TRBJ1-2
ASSRPRERYGYT
>TRBV18|-|TRBJ2-7
ASSPILQSSYEQY
>TRBV19|many|TRBJ1-5
ASSRGQGSQPQH
>TRBV24-1|few|TRBJ1-2
ATSDPTGGNYGYT
>TRBV12-3/TRBV12-4|many|TRBJ1-1
ASSLIQGSEAF
>TRBV5-1|-|TRBJ2-2
ASSSSPNRDTGELF
>TRBV12-3/TRBV12-4|-|TRBJ2-3
ASSFANRGGTDTQY
>TRBV5-6|-|TRBJ1-6
ASSLYGPQALYNSPLH
>TRBV20-1|many|TRBJ1-1
SAPAGPTEAF
>TRBV5-1|many|TRBJ2-5
ASSLSTRPSQQETQY
>TRBV28|-|TRBJ2-2
ASSLSGQGGGELF
>TRBV14|-|TRBJ2-5
ASSRANQETQY
>TRBV14|-|TRBJ2-5
ASSPRQAGETQY
>TRBV5-5|-|TRBJ1-2
ASSLVVELGGYT
>TRBV5-1|-|TRBJ2-1
ASSIGTGNEQF
>TRBV5-1|many|TRBJ2-5
ASRDKRGEETQY